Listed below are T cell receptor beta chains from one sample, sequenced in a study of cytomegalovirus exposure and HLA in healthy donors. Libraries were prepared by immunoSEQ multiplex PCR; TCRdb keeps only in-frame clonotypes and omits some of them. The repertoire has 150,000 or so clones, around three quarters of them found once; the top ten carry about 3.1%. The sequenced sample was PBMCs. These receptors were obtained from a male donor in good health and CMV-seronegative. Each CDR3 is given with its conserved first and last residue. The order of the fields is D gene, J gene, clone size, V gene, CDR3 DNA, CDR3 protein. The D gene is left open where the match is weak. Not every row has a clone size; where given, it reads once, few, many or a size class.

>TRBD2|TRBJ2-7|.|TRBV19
TGTGCCAGTAGACTAGCGGGAGCACGGGAGCAGTACTTC
CASRLAGAREQYF
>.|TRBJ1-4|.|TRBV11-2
TGTGCCAGCAGCTTAGCCTCAGGGCCCCCGAGAGAAAAACTGTTTTTT
CASSLASGPPREKLFF
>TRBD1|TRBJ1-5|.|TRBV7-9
TGTGCCAGCAGCCCAGGGACAGGGCGCAATCAGCCCCAGCATTTT
CASSPGTGRNQPQHF
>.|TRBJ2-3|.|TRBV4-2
TGTGCCAGCAGCCAAGGCCGGGGGTCGGCGGATACGCAGTATTTT
CASSQGRGSADTQYF
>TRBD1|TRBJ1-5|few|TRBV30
TGTGCCTGGCTCGACAGGGTCAGCCAGCCCCAGCATTTT
CAWLDRVSQPQHF
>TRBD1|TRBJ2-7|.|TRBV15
TGTGCCACCAGCAGAGGGACAGGGTTCTCCTACGAGCAGTACTTC
CATSRGTGFSYEQYF
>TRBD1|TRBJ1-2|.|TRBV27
TGTGCCAGCAGTTTAGCAGGGGGCGATGGCTACACCTTC
CASSLAGGDGYTF
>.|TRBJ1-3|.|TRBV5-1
TGCGCCAGCAGCTTGTTCGGGAACTCTGGAAACACCATATATTTT
CASSLFGNSGNTIYF
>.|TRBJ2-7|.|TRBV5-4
TGTGCCAGCAGCTGGGGGGGACAGGCCAGCTACGAGCAGTACTTC
CASSWGGQASYEQYF
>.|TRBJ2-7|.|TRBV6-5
TGTGCCAGCAGTTATCAGGGGTTCAGATCCTACGAGCAGTACTTC
CASSYQGFRSYEQYF
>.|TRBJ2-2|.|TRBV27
TGTGCCAGCATCTCGGGGGACACCGGGGAGCTGTTTTTT
CASISGDTGELFF
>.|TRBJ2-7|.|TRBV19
TGTGCCACTCGGCAAGGACAGCTTTACGAGCAGTACTTC
CATRQGQLYEQYF
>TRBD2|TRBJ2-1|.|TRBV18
TGTGCCAGCTCACCGCCCCAACTAGCGGGGGGAGGCAATGAGCAGTTCTTC
CASSPPQLAGGGNEQFF
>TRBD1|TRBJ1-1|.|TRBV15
TGTGCCACCAGCAGAGGGGCCGGACAGGGCACTGAAGCTTTCTTT
CATSRGAGQGTEAFF
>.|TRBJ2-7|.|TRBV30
TGTGCCTTTCGGTACTCCCTCACCTACGAGCAGTACTTC
CAFRYSLTYEQYF
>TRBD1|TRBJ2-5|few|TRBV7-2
TGTGCCAGCAGCCAGACAGGGGCCCGAGGGGAGACCCAGTACTTC
CASSQTGARGETQYF
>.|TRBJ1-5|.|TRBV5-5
TGTGCCAGCAGCTTGGCTATGTCGTCGAGTCAGCCCCAGCATTTT
CASSLAMSSSQPQHF
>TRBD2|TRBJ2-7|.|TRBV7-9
TGTTCCAGCAGCCGGGGGACTAGCGGGAGTGTCTACGAGCAGTACTTC
CSSSRGTSGSVYEQYF
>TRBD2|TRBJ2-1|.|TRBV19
TGTGCCAGTAGCCGACCGGGACTAGCGGAGGGGGTCTACAATGAGCAGTTCTTC
CASSRPGLAEGVYNEQFF
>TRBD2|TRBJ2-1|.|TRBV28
TGTGCCAGCAGTTTAGGACTAGCGGGACCTGAGCAGTTCTTC
CASSLGLAGPEQFF
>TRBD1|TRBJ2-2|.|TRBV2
TGTGCCAGCAACCCGGGACAGGGGGGGACCGGGGAGCTGTTTTTT
CASNPGQGGTGELFF
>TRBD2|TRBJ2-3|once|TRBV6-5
TGTGCCAGCAGTTACTCGATCGTCGGCGGGAGCAACGCGCAGTATTTT
CASSYSIVGGSNAQYF
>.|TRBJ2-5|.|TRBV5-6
TGTGCCAGCAGCCACAGGGGGAGGGGAGAGACCCAGTACTTC
CASSHRGRGETQYF
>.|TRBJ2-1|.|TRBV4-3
TGCGCCAGCAGCCAAGACCCCCCCAGGGGAAACCTCAATGAGCAGTTCTTC
CASSQDPPRGNLNEQFF
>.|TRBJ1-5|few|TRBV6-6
TGTGCCAGCAGTTACGAAGGGGAGGAGGATCAGCCCCAGCATTTT
CASSYEGEEDQPQHF
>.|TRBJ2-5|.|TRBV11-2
TGTGCCAGCAGGTCCCGGGGGTTCCAAGAGACCCAGTACTTC
CASRSRGFQETQYF
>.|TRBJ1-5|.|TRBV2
TGTGCCAGCAGTGCAAGGGGGATGGCCGAGCCCCAGCATTTT
CASSARGMAEPQHF
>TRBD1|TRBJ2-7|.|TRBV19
TGTGCCAGTAGTACCCGGGACAGCTTATTGGAGCAGTACTTC
CASSTRDSLLEQYF
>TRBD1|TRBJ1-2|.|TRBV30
TGTGCCTTCCAGGGGGCCTATGGCTACACCTTC
CAFQGAYGYTF
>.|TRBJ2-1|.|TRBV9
TGTGCCAGCAGCGTAGGGTTAGAAAGCCCTAATGAGCAGTTCTTC
CASSVGLESPNEQFF
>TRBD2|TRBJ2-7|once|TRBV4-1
TGCGCCAGCAGCCAAGCGGGACTAGCGGGAGGAGTAGGGTCCTACGAGCAGTACTTC
CASSQAGLAGGVGSYEQYF
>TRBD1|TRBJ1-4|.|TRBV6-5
TGTGCCAGCAGCCTGACAGGGAAGAATGAAAAACTGTTTTTT
CASSLTGKNEKLFF
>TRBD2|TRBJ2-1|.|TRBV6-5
TGTGCCAGCAGTCTACGGGGGGGCCAGCTGAATGAGCAGTTCTTC
CASSLRGGQLNEQFF
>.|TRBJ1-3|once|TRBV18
TGTGCCAGCTCACCTACAGGGAGTGACGGAAACACCATATATTTT
CASSPTGSDGNTIYF
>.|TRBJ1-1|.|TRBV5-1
TGCGCCAGCAGCTTGGAATGGCAGGGGCCTGGTCGCACTGAAGCTTTCTTT
CASSLEWQGPGRTEAFF
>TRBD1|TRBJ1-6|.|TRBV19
TGTGCCAGTAGACAGGGGCCATATTCACCCCTCCACTTT
CASRQGPYSPLHF
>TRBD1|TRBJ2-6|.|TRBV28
TGTGCCAGCAGGACCCAGGACAGGGGGCCTGGTGGGGCCAACGTCCTGACTTTC
CASRTQDRGPGGANVLTF
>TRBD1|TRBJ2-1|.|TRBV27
TGTGCCAGCAGTACACGGACAGGGTACTACAATGAGCAGTTCTTC
CASSTRTGYYNEQFF
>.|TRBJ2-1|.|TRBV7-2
TGTGCCAGCAGCATCTCTAGCGTAGTCTCCTACAATGAGCAGTTCTTC
CASSISSVVSYNEQFF
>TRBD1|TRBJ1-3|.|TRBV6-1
TGTGCCAGCAGTTCTGACAGGGCTTTTGGAAACACCATATATTTT
CASSSDRAFGNTIYF
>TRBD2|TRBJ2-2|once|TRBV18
TGTGCCAGCTCAAGCTCGGGACTAGCGGGGTTCACCGGGGAGCTGTTTTTT
CASSSSGLAGFTGELFF
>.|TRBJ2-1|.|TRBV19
TGTGCCAGTAGCAGGGACTACAATGAGCAGTTCTTC
CASSRDYNEQFF
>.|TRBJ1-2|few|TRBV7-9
TGTGCCAGCAGCCAAGACAGAGCCTCCTATGGCTACACCTTC
CASSQDRASYGYTF
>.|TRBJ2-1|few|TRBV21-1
TGTGCCAGCAGCAAAGGACAGGGGGCGCAAAGGACTAGCGGGAGAGACCCCTACAATGAGCAGTTCTTC
CASSKGQGAQRTSGRDPYNEQFF
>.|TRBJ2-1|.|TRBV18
TGTGCCAGCTCACCTCAGTCCAATGAGCAGTTCTTC
CASSPQSNEQFF
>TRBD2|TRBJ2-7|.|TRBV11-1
TGTGCCAGCAGCTCGCCCGGGCTAGCGGGAGGGAGAAGGCTTGACGAGCAGTACTTC
CASSSPGLAGGRRLDEQYF
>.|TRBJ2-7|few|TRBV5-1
TGCGCCAGCAGCTTCAGTGACAGCTACGAGCAGTACTTC
CASSFSDSYEQYF
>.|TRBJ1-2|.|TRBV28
TGTGCCAGCAGCCAGCCGCAGGGTCTCTATGGCTACACCTTC
CASSQPQGLYGYTF
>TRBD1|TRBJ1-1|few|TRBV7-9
TGTGCCAGCAGCTCGCAGACAGGGGCGAACACTGAAGCTTTCTTT
CASSSQTGANTEAFF